These 25 T cell receptor beta chains were sequenced from one sample in a study of cytomegalovirus exposure and HLA in healthy donors. Both 60 Vbeta primers and 13 Jbeta primers went into the PCR. Repertoires were generated with immunoSEQ multiplex PCR, while TCRdb's copy carries only in-frame clones and drops some. In the table there are approximately 100,000 clones, 55% to 75% of which are singletons. The sample was PBMCs. These receptors all come from a man younger than 40 in good health and CMV-seropositive.

The chain uses TRBV6-5 and TRBJ1-2; D might be TRBD1 (5 bases). The V end was cut by 6 bases, the J end by 4 bases, with 15 bases between. This CDR3 is 14 amino acids long. Germline assignment: CDR1 MNHEY and CDR2 SVGAGI. The CDR3 is CASRRQPRGYGYTF. DNA of the CDR3: TGTGCCAGCAGGAGACAGCCAAGGGGCTATGGCTACACCTTC.

The chain links TRBV7-9 to TRBJ2-1; no clear D gene. From germline, CDR1 is SEHNR and CDR2 FQNEAQ (reference sequence). V lost 4 bases, J lost 9 bases, and 10 bases lay in between. The CDR3 totals 12 residues. The CDR3 region has the DNA TGTGCCAGCAGCTCGTCTAGTATTGAGCAGTTCTTC. This translates into CASSSSSIEQFF.

This chain links TRBV11-2 with TRBJ1-5, with D tentatively TRBD1 (5 bases). The CDR3 extends over 14 amino acids. Trimming removed 5 bases from V and 2 bases from J, with 10 bases in between. Germline lookup yields CDR1 SGHAT and CDR2 FQNNGV. CDR3 DNA sequence: TGTGCCAGCAGCCCAGACAGCCGCAATCAGCCCCAGCATTTT. Its protein product is CASSPDSRNQPQHF.

This clone was seen more than once but under ten times. The chain carries TRBV27 and TRBJ2-4; no firm D call. The CDR3 has 12 amino acids. Per germline, CDR1 MNHEY and CDR2 SMNVEV (reference sequence). Trimming removed 1 base from V and 9 bases from J, with 7 bases in between. The CDR3 nucleotides are TGTGCCAGCAGTTTATTGCCCGGCATTCAGTACTTC. It codes for CASSLLPGIQYF.

The V call is TRBV9, the J call TRBJ2-5, with 12 bases lining up with TRBD2. Germline V gene sequence: CDR1 SGDLS, CDR2 YYNGEE. Germline trimming cut 0 bases from V and 4 bases from J; bases unmatched to any gene: 7. The CDR3 totals 17 residues. The CDR3 loop reads CASSVGGLAGRVETQYF. CDR3 sequence (DNA): TGTGCCAGCAGCGTAGGTGGACTAGCGGGGAGGGTAGAGACCCAGTACTTC.

The chain employs TRBV27 and TRBJ1-2, with D unresolved. The ends were cut back, 5 bases at V and 4 bases at J, with 14 bases in the middle. The length of the CDR3 is 14 residues. The germline CDR1 and CDR2 sequences are MNHEY and SMNVEV (reference sequence). The CDR3 loop is CASSTLTAFYGYTF. CDR3 in DNA: TGTGCCAGCAGTACCCTAACAGCCTTCTATGGCTACACCTTC.

This clone was detected only a few times. The V and J genes are TRBV6-5 and TRBJ1-6; D is ambiguous. With 5 bases removed from V and 9 bases from J, the gap between germline ends came to 14 bases. CDR3 size: 14 residues. Germline V gene sequence: CDR1 MNHEY, CDR2 SVGAGI. In nucleotides, the CDR3 is TGTGCCAGCAGTGATAACTCCGGGGTTTCACCCCTCCACTTT. As protein: CASSDNSGVSPLHF.

This clone has more than one count but fewer than ten. V and J are TRBV4-2 and TRBJ1-4; D is possibly TRBD1 (5 bases). Trimming removed 1 base from V and 8 bases from J, with 17 bases in between. The germline V gene has CDR1 LGHNA and CDR2 YNFKEQ. This CDR3 has 16 residues. CDR3 sequence reads: CASSQGSEGVEEKLFF. The CDR3 nucleotides read TGTGCCAGCAGCCAAGGCAGCGAAGGGGTTGAGGAAAAACTGTTTTTT.

The chain combines TRBV29-1 with TRBJ2-7, with D maybe TRBD2 (5 bases). Germline V gene sequence: CDR1 SQVTM, CDR2 ANQGSEA. The CDR3 sequence is 15 residues long. With 6 bases removed from V and 0 bases from J, the gap between germline ends came to 18 bases. CDR3 nucleotide sequence: TGCAGCGTCCTCGGAGGTTCTTGGAGCTCCTACGAGCAGTACTTC. Translation: CSVLGGSWSSYEQYF.

The V gene is TRBV25-1, the J gene TRBJ2-1; 7 bases line up with TRBD1. The ends lost 0 bases at V and 9 bases at J; junction bases unmatched: 5. Germline V CDR1 and CDR2: MGHDK, SYGVNS. There are 14 residues in the CDR3. CDR3 in amino acids: CASSEYSTGPEQFF. CDR3 DNA sequence: TGTGCCAGCAGTGAATACTCGACAGGGCCTGAGCAGTTCTTC.

The chain employs TRBV11-3 and TRBJ2-3; TRBD1 agrees at 12 bases. This CDR3 is built from 16 residues. Germline-derived CDR1 and CDR2 are SGHNT and YENEEA. V was pared by 5 bases and J by 7 bases, with 10 bases of the junction left unmatched. CDR3 nucleotides: TGTGCCAGCAGCCCCCGGGACAGGGGGCCGGGAAATACGCAGTATTTT. The encoded protein is CASSPRDRGPGNTQYF. The entire variable domain, with the rest obtained from reference TRBV11-3 and TRBJ2-3, is as follows: EAGVVQSPRYKIIEKKQPVAFWCNPISGHNTLYWYLQNLGQGPELLIRYENEEAVDDSQLPKDRFSAERLKGVDSTLKIQPAELGDSAVYLCASSPRDRGPGNTQYFGPGTRLTVL.

This chain links TRBV18 with TRBJ2-7; 7 bases fit TRBD2. V lost 3 bases and J lost 6; bases outside the gene matches: 8. The CDR3 loop spans 14 amino acids. Per germline, CDR1 KGHSH and CDR2 LQKENI. CDR3 region: CASSPGAGKPEQYF. The CDR3 DNA reads TGTGCCAGCTCACCCGGAGCGGGGAAACCCGAGCAGTACTTC.

CDR3 in DNA: TGTGCCACCACGACAGGGTCAGGAGGCTACACCTTC. Translated, it gives CATTTGSGGYTF. The chain employs TRBV25-1 and TRBJ1-2; the match to TRBD1 covers 7 bases. The CDR3 runs 12 residues. CDR1 and CDR2 (germline): MGHDK, SYGVNS. With V trimmed by 10 bases and J by 8 bases, 10 bases remained unmatched.

The chain couples TRBV5-6 to TRBJ2-7; a possible D gene is TRBD2 (5 bases). Per germline, CDR1 SGHDT and CDR2 YYEEEE. There are 15 residues in the CDR3. V shed 2 bases and J shed 0 bases, with 12 bases lying between them. The CDR3 reads CASSFRTGFSYEQYF. CDR3 DNA sequence: TGTGCCAGCAGCTTCCGGACTGGCTTCTCCTACGAGCAGTACTTC.

This clone was seen just once. This chain's CDR3 is CASAEAGELFF. The CDR3 nucleotides read TGTGCCAGCGCGGAGGCCGGGGAGCTGTTTTTT. This chain links TRBV2 with TRBJ2-2; D may be TRBD2 (5 bases). The CDR3 is made up of 11 amino acids. V was trimmed by 8 bases and J by 6 bases, leaving 7 bases between them. Looked up from germline, CDR1 is SNHLY and CDR2 is FYNNEI.

The chain is built from TRBV11-3 and TRBJ2-3; 7 bases match TRBD1. V lost 4 bases to trimming and J lost 1 base; unmatched junction nucleotides: 5. The V gene's germline CDR1 is SGHNT and CDR2 YENEEA. CDR3 length: 15 amino acids. The CDR3 region is CASSSDGQGTDTQYF. CDR3 DNA: TGTGCCAGCAGCTCAGACGGACAGGGCACAGATACGCAGTATTTT.

The chain has TRBV10-1 and TRBJ2-1; a possible D gene is TRBD1 (6 bases). Germline assignment: CDR1 WNHNN and CDR2 SYGVQD (reference sequence). Trimming took off 7 bases at V and 4 bases at J, with 20 bases between the two ends. The CDR3 contains 16 residues. The CDR3 region is CASNRHRDPSYNEQFF. CDR3 DNA: TGCGCCAGCAACCGACACAGGGACCCCTCTTACAATGAGCAGTTCTTC.

The chain joins TRBV9 to TRBJ2-3; the match to TRBD2 covers 8 bases. Germline loops: CDR1 SGDLS, CDR2 YYNGEE. V gave up 4 bases and J gave up 5 bases; unmatched junction bases: 12. CDR3 length equals 16 residues. Here the CDR3 reads CASSLVAGRNGDTQYF. In nucleotides, the CDR3 is TGTGCCAGCAGCCTCGTAGCGGGGCGCAATGGAGATACGCAGTATTTT.

This clone was counted only a few times. V is TRBV23-1 and J is TRBJ2-2, with 12 bases aligning to TRBD2. TRBV23-1 is known as an ORF, though its function is uncertain. The length of the CDR3 is 17 residues. Losses at the gene ends were 10 bases for V and 6 bases for J; bases not matched to a gene: 15. CDR3: CATARATSGGRAGELFF. The CDR3 region has the DNA TGCGCCACCGCTAGGGCGACTAGCGGGGGTCGGGCCGGGGAGCTGTTTTTT.

In DNA, the CDR3 is TGTGCCAGCAGTGGGCGTAGCGGGGTTAACACCGGGGAGCTGTTTTTT. Its translation: CASSGRSGVNTGELFF. This chain uses TRBV7-2 with TRBJ2-2; 8 bases map to TRBD2. This CDR3 is built from 16 residues. In germline, CDR1 is SGHTA, CDR2 FQGNSA. Trimming cost V 6 bases and J 2 bases; bases outside gene matches: 8.

About this clone itself: Compared with germline, one end of the junction differs, possibly owing to a read error. V gene TRBV7-7 combines with J gene TRBJ1-6; D is unclear. This CDR3 contains 13 residues. CDR1 is SSHAT, CDR2 FNYEAQ, per germline (reference sequence). The DNA for the CDR3 is TGTGCTAGCAGCTTAGCGGCCAATTCACCCCTCCACTTT. Its translation is CASSLAANSPLHF. Full variable domain (remainder filled in from reference TRBV7-7 and TRBJ1-6): GAGVSQSPRYKVTKRGQDVTLRCDPISSHATLYWYQQALGQGPEFLTYFNYEAQPDKSGLPSDRFSAERPEGSISTLTIQRTEQRDSAMYRCASSLAANSPLHFGNGTRLTVT.

This clone came up a few times. The chain employs TRBV7-3 and TRBJ2-5; 11 bases agree with TRBD2. CDR1 and CDR2 from the germline V gene are SGHTA and FQGTGA. There are 15 residues in the CDR3. V dropped 3 bases and J dropped 2; count of bases not matched to a gene: 2. CDR3 protein: CASSFRLAGQETQYF. The CDR3 DNA reads TGTGCCAGCAGCTTCAGACTAGCGGGGCAAGAGACCCAGTACTTC.

In this sample, this clone is medium-sized. The rearrangement joins TRBV19 to TRBJ1-1; 12 bases align to TRBD1. Germline V gene data show CDR1 as LNHDA and CDR2 as SQIVND (reference sequence). V was clipped by 7 bases and J by 1 base; unmatched bases: 4. The CDR3 totals 15 residues. The CDR3 DNA sequence: TGTGCCAGTAATCCGGGACAGGGGGCGAACACTGAAGCTTTCTTT. Protein sequence: CASNPGQGANTEAFF.

V usage is TRBV27 and J usage is TRBJ2-5, with TRBD1 as a possible D gene (6 bases). V shed 5 bases and J shed 1 base, with 17 bases lying between them. CDR1 MNHEY and CDR2 SMNVEV come from the germline V gene (reference sequence). This CDR3 region has 16 residues. Written as DNA, the CDR3 is TGTGCCAGCAGTCCCATCAGGGGCGCTGGCCAAGAGACCCAGTACTTC. Its translation is CASSPIRGAGQETQYF.

This chain uses TRBV5-1 with TRBJ2-5, with a weak D call TRBD2 (6 bases). Germline V lookup: CDR1 SGHRS, CDR2 YFSETQ. The CDR3 consists of 13 residues. The ends were cut back, 0 bases at V and 4 bases at J, with 7 bases in the middle. CDR3 nucleotides: TGCGCCAGCAGCTTGGTAGCGGCAGAGACCCAGTACTTC. Its protein product is CASSLVAAETQYF.